This T cell receptor (beta chain) was sequenced during a study of blood T cell repertoires in COVID-19. Study details: Samples came from the United States, Italy and Spain, spanning acute and convalescent COVID-19.

Method: immunoSEQ multiplex PCR; TCRdb's copy keeps in-frame clones and lacks some. This sample carries about 96,000 clones, 70% to 85% of them seen once, and the ten largest clones take around a sixth. The CDR3 sequence is 15 residues long. CDR1 is KGHSH, CDR2 LQKENI, per germline. Trimming removed 3 bases from V and 1 base from J; junction bases left unmatched: 5. This clone has more than one count but fewer than ten. The receptor comes from a woman aged 60 to 75 with acute or convalescent COVID-19. The chain is built from TRBV18 and TRBJ1-1, with 7 bases that match TRBD1. The source material was peripheral blood. CDR3 in amino acids: CASSPGTERNTEAFF. CDR3 coding DNA: TGTGCCAGCTCACCGGGGACAGAGAGGAACACTGAAGCTTTCTTT.